These 5 T cell receptor beta chains share one sample of origin, sequenced in a study of blood T cells in healthy people across ages. Then a second PCR, running roughly 6 to 11 cycles, was carried out with a sample-barcoded 5' primer and a J-beta primer mix. MiXCR, run by TCRdb on the 5' RACE reads, gives a single entry per CDR3 protein. Found here are around 1,700,000 distinct CDR3 sequences, over 25% of them singletons; the top ten hold about 8%. Source material: blood. The receptors were gathered from a woman under 40 in good health.

This clonotype has only one observation. The V and J genes are TRBV7-9 and TRBJ2-1; D is unresolved. Trimming removed 0 bases at V and 4 bases at J, with 19 bases between. The CDR3 has 18 residues. Germline CDR1 SEHNR, CDR2 FQNEAQ (reference sequence). For the CDR3, the DNA is TGTGCCAGCAGCTTAGCGCGGAGCCGGGTACACACATACAATGAGCAGTTCTTC. This encodes CASSLARSRVHTYNEQFF. The complete variable domain, with remaining parts taken from reference TRBV7-9 and TRBJ2-1, reads DTGVSQNPRHKITKRGQNVTFRCDPISEHNRLYWYRQTLGQGPEFLTYFQNEAQLEKSRLLSDRFSAERPKGSFSTLEIQRTEQGDSAMYLCASSLARSRVHTYNEQFFGPGTRLTVL.

V and J are TRBV11-2 and TRBJ2-2; D possibly corresponds to TRBD1 (5 bases). The germline V gene has CDR1 SGHAT and CDR2 FQNNGV. Trimming shortened V by 5 bases and J by 5 bases, and 9 bases separated the two germline ends. This CDR3 has 13 residues. CDR3 nucleotides: TGTGCCAGCAGCCCAGACAGAACCGGGGAGCTGTTTTTT. This codes for CASSPDRTGELFF. Combining the CDR3 with reference TRBV11-2 and TRBJ2-2 gives the whole variable domain EAGVAQSPRYKIIEKRQSVAFWCNPISGHATLYWYQQILGQGPKLLIQFQNNGVVDDSQLPKDRFSAERLKGVDSTLKIQPAKLEDSAVYLCASSPDRTGELFFGEGSRLTVL.

This sequence joins TRBV20-1 and TRBJ2-7, with 7 bases fitting TRBD1. The junction had 4 bases not matched to a gene; V was cut back by 4 bases and J by 1 base. This CDR3 is 13 amino acids long. Germline CDR1 DFQATT, CDR2 SNEGSKA (reference sequence). The CDR3 loop is CSANTGASYEQYF. The CDR3 nucleotides read TGCAGTGCTAACACAGGGGCATCCTACGAGCAGTACTTC.

Only one count was recorded for this clonotype. V gene TRBV6-2 or TRBV6-3 combines with J gene TRBJ1-1; 10 nucleotides line up with TRBD1. J was trimmed by 10 bases and V by 8 bases; bases with no gene match: 10. The germline CDR1 and CDR2 sequences are MNHEY and SVGEGT. This CDR3 comprises 13 residues. This chain's CDR3 is CASFLGQGGRAFF. Here the CDR3 DNA reads TGTGCCAGCTTCCTTGGACAGGGGGGAAGAGCTTTCTTT.

This chain uses TRBV6-2 or TRBV6-3 with TRBJ1-1; a possible D gene is TRBD1 (5 bases). Looked up from germline, CDR1 is MNHEY and CDR2 is SVGEGT. This CDR3 has 14 residues. Trimming took off 10 bases at V and 0 bases at J, with 15 bases between the two ends. CDR3 residues: CAIGRRGMNTEAFF. The CDR3 region has the DNA TGTGCCATTGGAAGAAGGGGAATGAACACTGAAGCTTTCTTT.